This TCR beta chain is from a study of cytomegalovirus exposure and HLA in healthy donors. General study results and limits: There were reportedly fewer N-insertions in an Asian-associated ancestry cluster than the approximately 700-donor mean, in a later analysis. Common viral pathogens seemed, in a later analysis, to connect with several of the most significant clusters. Equally common other TCR beta chains were less clonally expanded than HLA-associated ones, a later analysis found.

The PCR made use of 60 Vbeta and 13 Jbeta primers. As handled by the study authors: The authors later counted roughly 79 million unique TCR beta chains, roughly 11 million of them shared. Assay: immunoSEQ multiplex PCR; the TCRdb copy retains only in-frame clones and omits some. Clonal size and the V and J genes are those of that table, whereas D and trimming came from the DNA. The table records around 140,000 clones, 75% to 90% of them present only once. Details on this clone: Its antigen is unidentified.

V was clipped by 3 bases and J by 1 base, with 15 bases between them. The CDR3 is 15 residues long. In germline, CDR1 is GTSNPN, CDR2 SVGIG (reference sequence). This TCR was sampled from a man aged 40-55 years in good health and CMV-seronegative. V is TRBV30 and J is TRBJ2-5; the D gene is possibly TRBD1 (6 bases). What was sequenced was PBMCs. Written as DNA, the CDR3 is TGTGCCTGGAGCGGGGCGACAGGCCGCCAAGAGACCCAGTACTTC. Translated: CAWSGATGRQETQYF.